A selection of T cell receptor beta chains follows, all from one sample in a study of T cell responses to AZD1222 COVID-19 vaccine. TCRdb's copy holds only in-frame clones and misses some; the assay was immunoSEQ multiplex PCR. Among more than 110,000 clones listed, roughly 90% were seen once. The material was peripheral blood, obtained on day 0 of AZD1222 vaccination. The origin of the receptors is an adult in good health. Both conserved end residues are trimmed from each CDR3. Fields, in order: J gene, V gene, CDR3 protein.

J gene: TRBJ1-5
V gene: TRBV7-9
CDR3 protein: ASSMGMVTQPQH

J gene: TRBJ2-7
V gene: TRBV3-1/TRBV3-2
CDR3 protein: ASSHPGLAPYEQY

J gene: TRBJ1-1
V gene: TRBV10-3
CDR3 protein: ATRQVSNTEAF

J gene: TRBJ1-5
V gene: TRBV4-3
CDR3 protein: ASSQDVSYSNQPQH

J gene: TRBJ2-1
V gene: TRBV28
CDR3 protein: ASSEEAGRF

J gene: TRBJ1-1
V gene: TRBV4-2
CDR3 protein: ASSPGQGTEAF

J gene: TRBJ1-6
V gene: TRBV7-8
CDR3 protein: ASSLMRTGTNSPLH

J gene: TRBJ2-1
V gene: TRBV5-6
CDR3 protein: ASSLVGGSIYNEQF

J gene: TRBJ1-2
V gene: TRBV6-1
CDR3 protein: ASSDSGLLRDYGYT

J gene: TRBJ1-2
V gene: TRBV18
CDR3 protein: ASSSTPPGTGTYGYT

J gene: TRBJ2-2
V gene: TRBV5-1
CDR3 protein: ASSGPGGGELF

J gene: TRBJ2-1
V gene: TRBV3-1/TRBV3-2
CDR3 protein: ASSQGSSVSSYNEQF

J gene: TRBJ2-4
V gene: TRBV28
CDR3 protein: ASSITSGQGANIQY

J gene: TRBJ1-3
V gene: TRBV5-4
CDR3 protein: ASSFWESSGNTIY

J gene: TRBJ2-1
V gene: TRBV27
CDR3 protein: ASSLLGNEQF

J gene: TRBJ1-2
V gene: TRBV11-2
CDR3 protein: ASSFSQGGESYT

J gene: TRBJ2-3
V gene: TRBV6-2/TRBV6-3
CDR3 protein: ASSYSVQQY

J gene: TRBJ1-5
V gene: TRBV6-4
CDR3 protein: ASRETAHRDQPQH

J gene: TRBJ2-3
V gene: TRBV5-1
CDR3 protein: ASSLVEREGKRGTDTQY

J gene: TRBJ1-2
V gene: TRBV3-1/TRBV3-2
CDR3 protein: ASSHDGGRDYGYT

J gene: TRBJ1-1
V gene: TRBV2
CDR3 protein: ATRTAVFGTEAF

J gene: TRBJ1-5
V gene: TRBV3-1/TRBV3-2
CDR3 protein: ASSQASGNQPQH

J gene: TRBJ1-2
V gene: TRBV11-2
CDR3 protein: ASSLDSSGYT

J gene: TRBJ1-1
V gene: TRBV6-2/TRBV6-3
CDR3 protein: ASSYKGEAF

J gene: TRBJ2-1
V gene: TRBV6-5
CDR3 protein: ASSQLTGGNEQF

J gene: TRBJ2-7
V gene: TRBV6-2/TRBV6-3
CDR3 protein: ASSRDRDSSEQY

J gene: TRBJ1-2
V gene: TRBV5-1
CDR3 protein: ASSLGTGRINYGYT

J gene: TRBJ2-3
V gene: TRBV11-2
CDR3 protein: ASSFSTLSTGGTQY

J gene: TRBJ2-1
V gene: TRBV2
CDR3 protein: ASSEAQETSGYNEQF

J gene: TRBJ2-2
V gene: TRBV7-2
CDR3 protein: ASSRGLAYTGELF

J gene: TRBJ1-2
V gene: TRBV7-9
CDR3 protein: ASSLRADGYT

J gene: TRBJ1-5
V gene: TRBV2
CDR3 protein: ASREGQGKFAGQPQH

J gene: TRBJ1-6
V gene: TRBV7-8
CDR3 protein: ASSPRSGVRWNSPLH

J gene: TRBJ2-5
V gene: TRBV5-1
CDR3 protein: ASKPLVTGIDGGETQY

J gene: TRBJ2-7
V gene: TRBV20-1
CDR3 protein: SARGLTGGY

J gene: TRBJ2-3
V gene: TRBV4-3
CDR3 protein: ASSQGTSGSTDTQY

J gene: TRBJ2-7
V gene: TRBV5-1
CDR3 protein: ASTGQHSYEQY

J gene: TRBJ1-5
V gene: TRBV2
CDR3 protein: ASRGDSNQPQH

J gene: TRBJ1-2
V gene: TRBV7-9
CDR3 protein: ASSLATDRGSGYT

J gene: TRBJ1-2
V gene: TRBV6-6
CDR3 protein: ASSRPGTTYGYT

J gene: TRBJ1-1
V gene: TRBV19
CDR3 protein: ATSEEYDRNTEAF

J gene: TRBJ2-7
V gene: TRBV9
CDR3 protein: ASSVPLFRVYEQY

J gene: TRBJ1-2
V gene: TRBV6-4
CDR3 protein: ASSPGHRYGYT

J gene: TRBJ2-5
V gene: TRBV28
CDR3 protein: ASTFSTGGPRETQY

J gene: TRBJ2-1
V gene: TRBV3-1/TRBV3-2
CDR3 protein: ASSQDLGQLYNEQF